The 4 T cell receptor beta chains below come from one sample, sequenced in a study of CD8+CD57+ T cells in acquired aplastic anemia. All sequencing subjects had displayed CD8+CD57+ cell expansion on flow cytometry. The TCR beta profiling, which covered VDJ combination and CDR3 sequence, was carried out using genomic DNA as the template. MiXCR was run by TCRdb on the reads, yielding one entry per CDR3 protein. The table shows about 160,000 distinct CDR3 sequences, with 47% occurring only once. Sequencing input: sorted CD4+, CD8+, or CD8+CD57+ T cells (not recorded which) from PBMCs. The receptors come from a human donor with aplastic anemia.

This clonotype was picked up many times. The genes are TRBV7-3 and TRBJ2-1; D might be TRBD2 (5 bases). CDR1 and CDR2 from the germline V gene are SGHTA and FQGTGA. V lost 4 bases to trimming and J lost 0 bases, with 10 bases between them. This CDR3 is 15 amino acids long. The CDR3 loop reads CASSSAGSSYNEQFF. CDR3 DNA: TGTGCCAGCAGCTCCGCGGGTAGCTCCTACAATGAGCAGTTCTTC.

The J gene is TRBJ2-1, the V gene TRBV20-1; 15 positions match TRBD2. Germline V gene sequence: CDR1 DFQATT, CDR2 SNEGSKA (reference sequence). Losses at the gene ends were 1 base for V and 4 bases for J; bases not matched to a gene: 8. CDR3 size: 18 residues. The DNA for the CDR3 is TGCAGTGCTAGAGGGACTAGCGGGGGGGCCGGTCAGTACAATGAGCAGTTCTTC. This sequence encodes CSARGTSGGAGQYNEQFF.

This clonotype was counted ten times or more. J is TRBJ1-6 and V is TRBV6-1, with unresolved D. This CDR3 has 13 residues. V was trimmed by 7 bases and J by 9 bases, leaving 13 bases between them. Germline loops: CDR1 MNHNS, CDR2 SASEGT. The CDR3 DNA reads TGTGCCAGCACTCCAGGACGGGTTTCACCCCTCCACTTT. This gives the protein CASTPGRVSPLHF.

This clonotype was counted ten times or more. This sequence joins TRBV20-1 and TRBJ1-3; 7 bases fit TRBD1. V lost 0 bases, J lost 3 bases, and 8 bases stayed unmatched. The V gene's germline CDR1 is DFQATT and CDR2 SNEGSKA (reference sequence). The CDR3 has 16 residues. CDR3: CSARDRRSGGGNTIYF. The CDR3 nucleotides read TGCAGTGCTAGAGATAGGAGGTCAGGGGGTGGAAACACCATATATTTT.